The rows below give T cell receptor beta chains drawn from one sample of a study of T cell changes during pregnancy in multiple sclerosis. The repertoire was sequenced with immunoSEQ multiplex PCR; TCRdb's copy has only in-frame clones and lacks some. The repertoire holds 95,000 to 110,000 clones, with just under 95% as singletons. This material consisted of peripheral blood, taken in the third trimester of pregnancy. The source is a female donor in good health, enrolled as a control in a pregnancy study. Both conserved end residues are part of each CDR3. Fields, in order: J gene, D gene, V gene, CDR3 protein. A D gene is named only where the DNA matches it firmly.

>TRBJ1-6|TRBD1|TRBV11-3
CASSLVQGAVLSPLHF
>TRBJ1-1|NA|TRBV7-9
CASSLGGTNTEAFF
>TRBJ1-6|TRBD1|TRBV5-4
CASRLDRVGSPLHF
>TRBJ2-5|TRBD1|TRBV5-6
CASSGDRWGETQYF
>TRBJ1-1|NA|TRBV11-3
CASSPNIRQASSVNTEAFF
>TRBJ1-2|TRBD1|TRBV7-2
CASRRTGGKGYTF
>TRBJ1-3|NA|TRBV7-2
CASSLVQDLNPIYF
>TRBJ1-1|NA|TRBV6-1
CASRYGGENTEAFF
>TRBJ1-1|NA|TRBV20-1
CSAAQNTEAFF
>TRBJ2-2|NA|TRBV10-3
CAISGDTGELFF
>TRBJ2-2|TRBD2|TRBV30
CAWIGLAHNPNTGELFF
>TRBJ2-7|NA|TRBV7-8
CASNKRGSYEQYF
>TRBJ1-2|NA|TRBV4-1
CASSQPSGNNYGYTF
>TRBJ1-2|NA|TRBV4-3
CASSREGRDYGYTF
>TRBJ2-3|TRBD2|TRBV11-2
CASSLGTSKMEDTQYF
>TRBJ1-1|TRBD1|TRBV30
CAWSVIRTGGVMNTEAFF
>TRBJ1-1|NA|TRBV4-2
CASSQVGLGTEAFF
>TRBJ2-7|NA|TRBV27
CASGDPGAYEQYF
>TRBJ1-1|TRBD1|TRBV25-1
CASSVRGGNTEAFF
>TRBJ2-6|NA|TRBV9
CASSDTGNYGANVLTF
>TRBJ2-7|NA|TRBV7-8
CASSPRSYEQYF
>TRBJ2-3|TRBD2|TRBV2
CASSPSGGGLDTQYF
>TRBJ1-1|NA|TRBV28
CASSPLGALDTEAFF
>TRBJ2-3|TRBD2|TRBV9
CASSVGRTSGSTDTQYF
>TRBJ2-2|NA|TRBV5-6
CASSLRQEYTGELFF
>TRBJ2-2|TRBD1|TRBV19
CASSIRPWDRGTGELFF
>TRBJ2-7|TRBD2|TRBV10-3
CATGLAETYEQYF
>TRBJ1-1|TRBD1|TRBV7-3
CASSLTGGEGTEAFF
>TRBJ1-5|TRBD1|TRBV19
CASSHGTESNQPQHF
>TRBJ1-1|NA|TRBV10-3
CAISEDSKNTEAFF
>TRBJ2-7|TRBD1|TRBV6-1
CASTTGTVYEQYF
>TRBJ1-3|TRBD1|TRBV6-5
CASSSDRGSGNTIYF
>TRBJ1-4|TRBD1|TRBV9
CASSVGQGGEKLFF
>TRBJ2-1|NA|TRBV30
CAWSVTSNNEQFF
>TRBJ1-1|NA|TRBV4-2
CASSQGSTEAFF
>TRBJ2-1|NA|TRBV7-3
CASSHKHLYQFYNEQFF
>TRBJ1-2|NA|TRBV7-3
CASSPTDSNYGYTF
>TRBJ2-1|NA|TRBV5-4
CASSSVVINEQFF
>TRBJ1-5|TRBD1|TRBV7-2
CASSFTGQVYSNQPQHF
>TRBJ1-5|NA|TRBV27
CASSPMGGMSNQPQHF
>TRBJ1-5|NA|TRBV6-5
CASREGPAEAQPQHF
>TRBJ1-2|NA|TRBV30
CAWSPHSNYGYTF
>TRBJ1-4|TRBD1|TRBV6-6
CASSSLRGLGEKLFF
>TRBJ2-7|TRBD1|TRBV27
CASSLRGPTYYEQYF
>TRBJ1-2|NA|TRBV10-3
CAISDPGLADGYTF
>TRBJ1-2|NA|TRBV10-3
CAITADSESYGYTF
>TRBJ2-7|NA|TRBV6-6
CASSYSLGRGDEQYF
>TRBJ1-2|NA|TRBV11-2
CASSLDGPYGYTF
>TRBJ1-2|NA|TRBV19
CASSGRKLSNNYGYTF
>TRBJ1-2|NA|TRBV30
CAWSSGLSLQGHGYTF
>TRBJ2-7|TRBD1|TRBV11-3
CASSLTTGSNEQYF
>TRBJ2-7|NA|TRBV20-1
CSSQGTYEQYF
>TRBJ1-5|NA|TRBV2
CASSEGAGGNQPQHF
>TRBJ1-2|TRBD1|TRBV5-6
CASSLATGRGYTF
>TRBJ1-1|NA|TRBV7-2
CASSHRTAMNTEAFF
>TRBJ2-7|TRBD1|TRBV29-1
CSVAVRDRGYEQYF
>TRBJ2-1|NA|TRBV19
CASRGRESYNEQFF
>TRBJ1-2|NA|TRBV18
CASSSIPTGANYGYTF
>TRBJ2-7|NA|TRBV5-4
CASSLGVSSYEQYF
>TRBJ1-2|NA|TRBV4-3
CASSPMPDSSYGYTF